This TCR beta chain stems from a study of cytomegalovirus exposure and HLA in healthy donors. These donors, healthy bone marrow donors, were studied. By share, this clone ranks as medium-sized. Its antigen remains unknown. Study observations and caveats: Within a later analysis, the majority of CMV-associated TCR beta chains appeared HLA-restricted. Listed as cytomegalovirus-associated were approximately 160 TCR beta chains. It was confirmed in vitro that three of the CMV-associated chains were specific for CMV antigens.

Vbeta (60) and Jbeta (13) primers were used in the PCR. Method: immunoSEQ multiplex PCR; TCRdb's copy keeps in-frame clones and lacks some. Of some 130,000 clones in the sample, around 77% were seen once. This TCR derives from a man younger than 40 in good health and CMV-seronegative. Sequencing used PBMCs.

The DNA of the CDR3 is TGTGCCAGCTCGAGTCACTACGAGCAGTACTTC. Amino acid sequence: CASSSHYEQYF. J is TRBJ2-7 and V is TRBV25-1; no clear D. Per germline, CDR1 MGHDK and CDR2 SYGVNS. The CDR3 spans 11 residues. The V end was cut by 8 bases, the J end by 3 bases, with 8 bases between.